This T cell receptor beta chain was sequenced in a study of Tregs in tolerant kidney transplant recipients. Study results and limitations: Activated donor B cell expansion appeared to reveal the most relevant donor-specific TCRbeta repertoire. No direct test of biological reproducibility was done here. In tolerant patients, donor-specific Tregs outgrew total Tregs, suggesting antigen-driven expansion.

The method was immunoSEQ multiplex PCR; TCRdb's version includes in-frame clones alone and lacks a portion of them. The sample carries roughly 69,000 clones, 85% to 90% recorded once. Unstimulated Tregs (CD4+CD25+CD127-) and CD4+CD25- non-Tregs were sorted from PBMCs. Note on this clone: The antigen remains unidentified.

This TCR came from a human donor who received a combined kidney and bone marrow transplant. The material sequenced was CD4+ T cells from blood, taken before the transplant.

Written as DNA, the CDR3 is TGTGCCAGTAGTATACCCGGACAGGGGGCAGGTGAGACCCAGTACTTC. It is translated as CASSIPGQGAGETQYF. V usage is TRBV19 and J usage is TRBJ2-5; 11 positions match TRBD1. Per the germline V gene, CDR1 is LNHDA and CDR2 is SQIVND (reference sequence). J gave up 5 bases and V 2 bases, and 7 bases lay outside the gene matches. The CDR3 is 16 residues long.